This T cell receptor beta chain was obtained from a study of identical twins. General observations from the study: Abundant beta clonotypes from cord blood had fewer insertions, unlike memory repertoires, which showed none. Model-predicted out-of-frame TCR alpha sharing fell below observed values in monozygotic twins.

J was trimmed by 8 bases and V by 3 bases; bases with no gene match: 11. Germline loops: CDR1 SGHRS, CDR2 YFSETQ. CDR3 length: 17 residues. It was template switching that added a universal primer site, and there were unique molecular identifiers on the cDNA. MiXCR was run by TCRdb on the 5' RACE reads, yielding one entry per CDR3 protein. Here the sample spans about 430,000 distinct CDR3 sequences, approximately 17% being singletons. There are many counts of this clonotype. The antigen remains undetermined. This sequence originates from a man aged 50 to 60 in good health. Input material: naive T cells sorted from blood. The chain couples TRBV5-1 to TRBJ2-1; 13 bases align to TRBD2. CDR3 sequence reads: CASSSGLAGDINDEQFF. DNA for the CDR3: TGCGCCAGCAGCTCTGGACTAGCGGGAGATATTAATGATGAGCAGTTCTTC.